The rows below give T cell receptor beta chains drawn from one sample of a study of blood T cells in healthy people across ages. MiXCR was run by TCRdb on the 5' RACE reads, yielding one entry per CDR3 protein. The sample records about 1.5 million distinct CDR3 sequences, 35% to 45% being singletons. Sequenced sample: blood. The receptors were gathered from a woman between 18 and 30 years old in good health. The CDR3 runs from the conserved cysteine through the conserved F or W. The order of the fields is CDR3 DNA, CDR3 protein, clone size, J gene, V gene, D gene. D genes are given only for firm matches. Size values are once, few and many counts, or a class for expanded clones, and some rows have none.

TGTGCCACCAGTGATTTTCGACAGGGATCCGGGCAAGAGACCCAGTACTTC CATSDFRQGSGQETQYF - TRBJ2-5 TRBV24-1 TRBD1
TGTGCCAGCAGTTTATCAGCAGACGAGCAGTACTTC CASSLSADEQYF - TRBJ2-7 TRBV27 -
TGTGCCAGCAGTTTGGCGTGGACAGGGATCGGTGAGACCCAGTACTTC CASSLAWTGIGETQYF - TRBJ2-5 TRBV28 TRBD1
TGCAGTGCTAGAGAGGCCCCCTACAATGAGCAGTTCTTC CSAREAPYNEQFF - TRBJ2-1 TRBV20-1 -
TGTGCCAGCAGTTTAATGGCGGGGCTAGCCAAAAACATTCAGTACTTC CASSLMAGLAKNIQYF - TRBJ2-4 TRBV12-3/TRBV12-4 -
TGTGCCAGCAGCCAAGAAGGGGCCTACAGGTGGAACACTGAAGCTTTCTTT CASSQEGAYRWNTEAFF - TRBJ1-1 TRBV14 -
TGCAGTGCTAGTGACCGGGACAGGCTATTGGTGTTGGGGGGCTGCACCTTC CSASDRDRLLVLGGCTF - TRBJ1-2 TRBV20-1 TRBD1
TGCAGTGCACCTCACAGGGCTACTAGCACAGATACGCAGTATTTT CSAPHRATSTDTQYF few TRBJ2-3 TRBV20-1 -
TGTGCCAGCAGACAAACAGGGACTAGTCTCTATGGCTACACCTTC CASRQTGTSLYGYTF few TRBJ1-2 TRBV7-9 -
TGTGCCAGCAGTGAAGTCCGGTCGGGGGGAAACACTGGAGCTTTCTTT CASSEVRSGGNTGAFF - TRBJ1-1 TRBV6-1 -
TGTACCAGCAGCATACGGACAGCCGCGAACACCGGGGAGCTGTTTTTT CTSSIRTAANTGELFF - TRBJ2-2 TRBV9 -
TGCAGCGTACACGCGGCGAGCTCCTACAATGAGCAGTTCTTC CSVHAASSYNEQFF - TRBJ2-1 TRBV29-1 -
TGTGCCAGCAGGTCGGCGGGTACCAATGAGCAGTTCTTC CASRSAGTNEQFF few TRBJ2-1 TRBV4-2 -
TGTGCCAGCAGGCCTTCACAGGGGGGGCAAGCCTACGAGCAGTACTTC CASRPSQGGQAYEQYF many TRBJ2-7 TRBV28 -
TGTGCCAGCAGCTTAGGAGTGGGAGGACGGGATGAGCAGTTCTTC CASSLGVGGRDEQFF - TRBJ2-1 TRBV7-8 -
TGTGCCAGCAGTGACGAAGCCGGAGAGACCCAGTACTTC CASSDEAGETQYF - TRBJ2-5 TRBV2 -
TGCAGTGCTACCGGGACGCACGGCTATGGCTACACCTTC CSATGTHGYGYTF - TRBJ1-2 TRBV20-1 -
TGTGCCAGCCTCACGGTCCTTAACTATGGCTACACCTTC CASLTVLNYGYTF few TRBJ1-2 TRBV6-2/TRBV6-3 -
TGTGCCAGCAGCTTTATAGCGGCCAGCTCCTACAATGAGCAGTTCTTC CASSFIAASSYNEQFF - TRBJ2-1 TRBV7-8 -
TGTGCCAGCAATTTTGGGACAGGGGGCTACTACGAGCAGTACTTC CASNFGTGGYYEQYF - TRBJ2-7 TRBV6-1 TRBD1
TGCAGTGCGAGGGACCCAGGCCGGGAGCAGTTCTTC CSARDPGREQFF few TRBJ2-1 TRBV20-1 -
TGTGCCACCAGTGATTCGGAGACAGGTATGAGGGAGACCCAGTACTTC CATSDSETGMRETQYF - TRBJ2-5 TRBV24-1 -
TGCAGTGCTACGGCCTACAGCGATGAGCAGTTCTTC CSATAYSDEQFF few TRBJ2-1 TRBV20-1 -
TGTGCCAGCACCCCCAAGCGGGTGAACACTGAAGCTTTCTTT CASTPKRVNTEAFF - TRBJ1-1 TRBV6-6 -
TGTGCCACCAGCAGAGACCTACACAGCTCTGGAAACACCATATATTTT CATSRDLHSSGNTIYF - TRBJ1-3 TRBV15 -
TGTGCCAGCAGCGCCCCTGGGACAGGGGGTTACGAGCAGTACTTC CASSAPGTGGYEQYF - TRBJ2-7 TRBV9 TRBD1
TGTGCCAGCAGCGTGCAGGGTTCTAGCACAGATACGCAGTATTTT CASSVQGSSTDTQYF - TRBJ2-3 TRBV9 -
TGTGCCAGCAGTTTATCCGGCCACGAGCAGTACTTC CASSLSGHEQYF many TRBJ2-7 TRBV27 -
TGTGCCAGCAGTGGTTGGGACAGGGGGTACAATGAGCAGTACTTC CASSGWDRGYNEQYF - TRBJ2-7 TRBV12-3/TRBV12-4 TRBD1
TGTGCCAGCAGTTTAACAGGGTTGCAGATAGGTGAAAAACTGTTTTTT CASSLTGLQIGEKLFF - TRBJ1-4 TRBV27 -
TGCGCCAGCAGTTTGAAAGAAGAGACCCAGTACTTC CASSLKEETQYF - TRBJ2-5 TRBV5-1 -
TGCGCCAGCAGCCAAATCGACAGGGATCCTAACACTGAAGCTTTCTTT CASSQIDRDPNTEAFF - TRBJ1-1 TRBV4-1 TRBD1
TGCAGTGCACAGGGGGACCCGCTCGGGAATCAGCCCCAGCATTTT CSAQGDPLGNQPQHF few TRBJ1-5 TRBV20-1 TRBD1
TGTGCCAGCAGCTTACGGCATGCCTGGGCAGATACGCAGTATTTT CASSLRHAWADTQYF - TRBJ2-3 TRBV7-2 -
TGTGCTAGTGGTTTTCGCGGGTTAGCCACAGATACGCAGTATTTT CASGFRGLATDTQYF few TRBJ2-3 TRBV12-5 -
TGCAGTGCTAGGTCCGGGACCTCAGGGGGCACTGAAGCTTTCTTT CSARSGTSGGTEAFF - TRBJ1-1 TRBV20-1 TRBD1
TGTGCCAGCAGCAGAGGGGGACGTGGTGAAAAACTGTTTTTT CASSRGGRGEKLFF - TRBJ1-4 TRBV7-9 -
TGCGCCAGCAGCCAAGATCATCGACAGGAGAGCACAGATACGCAGTATTTT CASSQDHRQESTDTQYF - TRBJ2-3 TRBV4-1 -
TGTGCCAGCAAGTGGGGACTAGCGGACTTTGAGCAGTTCTTC CASKWGLADFEQFF few TRBJ2-1 TRBV6-5 TRBD2
TGTGCCAGCAGCCCGGACAGGGCGGCTAGCACAGATACGCAGTATTTT CASSPDRAASTDTQYF few TRBJ2-3 TRBV7-2 TRBD1